This T cell receptor beta chain was documented in a study of HIV-infected patients and healthy controls. Overall study results and limits: CDR3 sharing between individuals was lower in HIV-infected patients than in healthy controls. Diversity differences between study cohorts were not due to their slight age and sex differences.

As for this clonotype: The antigen is unknown.

No cell fractionation was done, so the repertoire covers all unsorted peripheral blood T cells. Nine to ten uninfected healthy donors were sampled as controls, four sampled twice about 13 weeks apart. cDNA was made from around 0.5 ug RNA using alpha and beta constant primers. Alpha and beta chain libraries were made separately by chain-specific third strand synthesis with multiplexing indices. After a brief PCR adding P5, P7 and a second index, roughly 25 amplification cycles followed. TCRdb reprocessed the 5' RACE reads via MiXCR and lists one record per CDR3 protein. This sample has 10,000 to 12,000 distinct CDR3 sequences, with 8% found just once. The specimen was blood. This clonotype originated in an adult in good health.

CDR3 sequence reads: CASSPPMTSYYEQYF. The DNA of the CDR3 is TGTGCCAGCAGTCCCCCTATGACTAGTTACTACGAGCAGTACTTC. This rearrangement joins TRBV28 to TRBJ2-7; TRBD2 is a possible D gene (6 bases). V shed 5 bases and J shed 3 bases, with 17 bases lying between them. Germline V gives CDR1 MDHEN, CDR2 SYDVKM. The CDR3 loop spans 15 amino acids.